This T cell receptor (beta chain) is drawn from a study of T-cell memory formation after mild COVID-19. Study at large: Across donors, TCR clusters were largely donor specific. Study-level points and caveats: What remained unconfirmed was the SARS-CoV-2 specificity of second-wave clones peaking on day 37.

One entry per CDR3 protein, called by TCRdb with MiXCR from the 5' RACE reads. The table includes almost 250,000 distinct CDR3 sequences, 15% detected once. The CDR3 contains 14 residues. Germline values: CDR1 SEHNR, CDR2 FQNEAQ (reference sequence). The V gene end was trimmed by 3 bases and the J gene end by 7 bases; junction bases not matched to a gene: 9. To note about this clonotype: Its matching antigen is unknown.

The rearrangement uses TRBV7-9 and TRBJ2-7, with 7 bases matching TRBD1. The clonotype originates from an adult woman who had mild COVID-19 (a few samples of this study predate the infection). Cell type and time point are not known. Sequencing was carried out using PBMCs or a T cell subset sorted from them (not recorded which). CDR3 DNA: TGTGCCAGCAGCTTGACAGGGATGACTGGAGAGCAGTACTTC. Translating gives CASSLTGMTGEQYF.